This entry features one T cell receptor beta chain sequence. Trimming at V came to 1 base and at J to 3 bases, leaving 9 bases not matched to a gene. CDR1 is MNHNS, CDR2 SASEGT, per germline. The CDR3 loop spans 17 amino acids. The sample is drawn from a study of blood T cell repertoires in COVID-19. Background on the study: Collection of acute and convalescent COVID-19 samples took place in the United States, Italy and Spain. The analysed material was cDNA or gDNA that came from T cells, B-cell-depleted T cells, or PBMCs.

Seattle patients were enrolled during active infection and followed longitudinally. Data came from immunoSEQ multiplex PCR; TCRdb stores just in-frame clones and leaves some out. The sample lists 300,000 to 350,000 clones, about 90% occurring once. This clonotype was obtained from a woman aged 25-40 years with COVID-19, enrolled during active disease. The chain carries TRBV6-1 and TRBJ2-3; 8 bases are a match to TRBD1. Specimen: peripheral blood. CDR3 residues: CASSEVMARGLTDTQYF. The CDR3 nucleotides read TGTGCCAGCAGTGAAGTCATGGCCAGGGGGCTAACAGATACGCAGTATTTT.